This TCR beta chain appears in the sequencing data of a study of T cells expressing NK-cell markers. Across the study: In sorted CD3+CD56+NKG2C+, CD3+CD56+NKG2C- and CD3+CD56-NKG2C+ T cells, TCR beta repertoires were obtained.

A note on this clonotype: Its antigen is still unknown.

TCRdb reprocessed the 5' RACE reads, keeping one entry per CDR3 protein, no DNA. Here the sample table reports 300,000 to 450,000 distinct CDR3 sequences. The V gene's germline CDR1 is KGHSH and CDR2 LQKENI. CDR3 length: 17 amino acids. Study-wide results and caveats: There remained a lack of clarity about HCMV specificity of expanded NKG2C+ T cell clones.

This chain uses TRBV18 with TRBJ2-3; TCRdb returns TRBD1, unconfirmable since there is no DNA. The TCR comes from a man aged 18 to 69 in good health. Sample: blood T cells: a sorted CD56 or NKG2C T cell subset, CD4+ or CD8+ T cells, or bulk PBMC T cells (not recorded which). The CDR3 sequence is CASSPPSLGPTTDTQYF.